This passage covers 2 T cell receptor beta chains from one sample sequenced in a study of blood T cells in healthy people across ages. It was with a sample-barcoded 5' primer and a J-beta primer mix that a second PCR of roughly 7 to 12 cycles was run. A single record per CDR3 protein comes from TCRdb applying MiXCR to the 5' RACE reads. Counted here are about 670,000 distinct CDR3 sequences, 52% occurring once; the ten biggest clones make up around an eighth. The sequenced sample was blood. Receptors originate from a woman older than 75 in good health.

With respect to this clonotype: A clone one base away is much larger, so this may be a read error. The rearrangement joins TRBV11-2 to TRBJ2-1; no definite D call. The CDR3 extends over 13 amino acids. Trimming removed 2 bases at V and 0 bases at J, with 2 bases between. Germline assignment: CDR1 SGHAT and CDR2 FQNNGV. The CDR3 here is CASSLFSYNEQFF. The CDR3 nucleotides are TGTGCCAGCAGCTTATTCTCCTACAATGAGCAGTTCTTC.

This clonotype showed up many times. This rearrangement joins TRBV28 to TRBJ2-1, with unresolved D. The length of the CDR3 is 17 residues. Germline loops: CDR1 MDHEN, CDR2 SYDVKM. V lost 7 bases and J 0 bases, leaving 19 bases between the germline ends. The CDR3 region is CASTNRAFSSSYNEQFF. Here the CDR3 DNA reads TGTGCCAGCACTAATAGGGCCTTTTCTAGCTCCTACAATGAGCAGTTCTTC.